Listed here are 3 T cell receptor beta chains from one sample, sequenced in a study of cytomegalovirus exposure and HLA in healthy donors. A multiplex PCR was run with 60 Vbeta primers and 13 Jbeta primers. Clones were read by immunoSEQ multiplex PCR, and TCRdb kept only the in-frame ones, dropping some. The table lists some 150,000 clones, 50% to 75% of them singletons. Sequences were obtained from PBMCs. All receptors come from a woman aged 35 to 49 in good health and CMV-seronegative.

The chain combines TRBV25-1 with TRBJ2-5; maybe TRBD1 (5 bases). The CDR3 consists of 15 residues. V was pared by 3 bases and J by 5 bases, with 16 bases between. Germline V gene sequence: CDR1 MGHDK, CDR2 SYGVNS. The CDR3 DNA follows: TGTGCCAGCAGTGACTTGGGGCTAGGTTCGGAGACCCAGTACTTC. Encoded protein: CASSDLGLGSETQYF.

This rearrangement joins TRBV9 to TRBJ2-3, with TRBD1 matching 10 bases. Germline assignment: CDR1 SGDLS and CDR2 YYNGEE. The CDR3 runs to 15 residues. V lost 8 bases to trimming and J lost 5 bases; unmatched junction nucleotides: 11. CDR3 sequence: CASGPTGGEGDTQYF. The CDR3 DNA reads as TGTGCCAGTGGCCCGACAGGGGGCGAGGGAGATACGCAGTATTTT.

This clone came up a few times. The genes are TRBV6-6 and TRBJ1-2; TRBD1 agrees at 7 bases. This CDR3 has 15 residues. After removal of 2 bases from V and 4 bases from J, the junction contained 7 bases not matched to a gene. Germline CDR1 and CDR2: MNHNY and SVGAGI (reference sequence). CDR3 DNA: TGTGCCAGCAGTTACCTCGGGACAGCTGTCTATGGCTACACCTTC. Translated, it gives CASSYLGTAVYGYTF.